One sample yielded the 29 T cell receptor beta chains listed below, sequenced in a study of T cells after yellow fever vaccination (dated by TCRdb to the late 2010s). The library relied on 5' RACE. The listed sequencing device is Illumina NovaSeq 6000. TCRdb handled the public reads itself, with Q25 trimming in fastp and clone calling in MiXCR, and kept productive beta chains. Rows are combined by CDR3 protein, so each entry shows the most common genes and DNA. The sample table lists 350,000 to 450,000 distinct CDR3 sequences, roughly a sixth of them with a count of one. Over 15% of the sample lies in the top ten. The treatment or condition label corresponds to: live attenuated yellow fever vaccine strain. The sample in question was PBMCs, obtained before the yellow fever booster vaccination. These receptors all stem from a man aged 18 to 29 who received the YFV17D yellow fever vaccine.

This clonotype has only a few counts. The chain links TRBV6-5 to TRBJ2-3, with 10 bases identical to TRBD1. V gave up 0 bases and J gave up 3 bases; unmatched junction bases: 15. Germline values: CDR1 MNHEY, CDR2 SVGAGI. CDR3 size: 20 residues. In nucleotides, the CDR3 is TGTGCCAGCAGTTACTCGAGGCTTTACCGGGACAGGGGCGTAACAGATACGCAGTATTTT. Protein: CASSYSRLYRDRGVTDTQYF.

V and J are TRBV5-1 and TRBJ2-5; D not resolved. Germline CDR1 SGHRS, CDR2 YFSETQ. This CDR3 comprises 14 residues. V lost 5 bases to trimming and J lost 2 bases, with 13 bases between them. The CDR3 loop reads CASSMRRMQETQYF. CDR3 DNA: TGCGCCAGCAGTATGAGACGGATGCAAGAGACCCAGTACTTC.

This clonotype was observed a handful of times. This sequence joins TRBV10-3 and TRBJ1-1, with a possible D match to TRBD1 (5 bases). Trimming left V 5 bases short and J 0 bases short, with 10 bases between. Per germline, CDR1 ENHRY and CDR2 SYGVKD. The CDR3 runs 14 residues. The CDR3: CAISRDSLNTEAFF. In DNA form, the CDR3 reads TGTGCCATCAGTAGGGACTCCTTGAACACTGAAGCTTTCTTT.

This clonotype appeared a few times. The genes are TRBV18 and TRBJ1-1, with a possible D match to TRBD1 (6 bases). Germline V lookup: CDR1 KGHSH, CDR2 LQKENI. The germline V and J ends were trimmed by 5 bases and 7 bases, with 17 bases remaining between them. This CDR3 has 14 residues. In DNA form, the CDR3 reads TGTGCCAGCTCATTTATCGGACAGCCGAGTGAAGCTTTCTTT. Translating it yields CASSFIGQPSEAFF.

CDR3 residues: CASSRGLSYNEQFF. The CDR3 nucleotides read TGTGCCAGCAGCAGGGGGCTTTCCTACAATGAGCAGTTCTTC. The rearrangement joins TRBV6-2 or TRBV6-3 to TRBJ2-1, with 8 bases that match TRBD1. The V and J ends lost 6 bases and 1 base, in that order; junction bases with no gene match: 2. The CDR3 contains 14 residues. Germline V gene lookup returns CDR1 MNHEY and CDR2 SVGEGT.

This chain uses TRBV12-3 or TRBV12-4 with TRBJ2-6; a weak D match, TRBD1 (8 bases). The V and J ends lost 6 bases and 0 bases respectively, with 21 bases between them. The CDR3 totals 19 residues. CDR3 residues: CASSSTGGAGSSGANVLTF. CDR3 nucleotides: TGTGCCAGCAGCTCCACAGGGGGAGCGGGAAGCTCTGGGGCCAACGTCCTGACTTTC.

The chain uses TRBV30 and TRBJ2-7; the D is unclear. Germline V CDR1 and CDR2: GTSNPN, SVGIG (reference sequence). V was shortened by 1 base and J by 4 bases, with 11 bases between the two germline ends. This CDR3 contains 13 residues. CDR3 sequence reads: CAWSGSDPYEQYF. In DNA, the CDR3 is TGTGCCTGGAGTGGCAGTGACCCATACGAGCAGTACTTC. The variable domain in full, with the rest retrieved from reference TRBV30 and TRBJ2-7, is SQTIHQWPATLVQPVGSPLSLECTVEGTSNPNLYWYRQAAGRGLQLLFYSVGIGQISSEVPQNLSASRPQDRQFILSSKKLLLSDSGFYLCAWSGSDPYEQYFGPGTRLTVT.

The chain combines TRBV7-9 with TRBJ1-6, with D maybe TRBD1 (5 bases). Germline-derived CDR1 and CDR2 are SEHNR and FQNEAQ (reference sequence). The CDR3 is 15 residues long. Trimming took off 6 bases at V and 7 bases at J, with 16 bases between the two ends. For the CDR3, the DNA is TGTGCCAGCAGGGGGAGAGACAGTACAAATTCACCCCTCCACTTT. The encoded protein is CASRGRDSTNSPLHF.

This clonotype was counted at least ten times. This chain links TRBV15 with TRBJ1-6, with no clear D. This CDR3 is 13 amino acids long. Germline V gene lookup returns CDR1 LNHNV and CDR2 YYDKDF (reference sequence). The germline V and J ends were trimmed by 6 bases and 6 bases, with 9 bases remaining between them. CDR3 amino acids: CATRPGTNSPLHF. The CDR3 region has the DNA TGTGCCACCAGACCGGGAACTAATTCACCCCTCCACTTT.

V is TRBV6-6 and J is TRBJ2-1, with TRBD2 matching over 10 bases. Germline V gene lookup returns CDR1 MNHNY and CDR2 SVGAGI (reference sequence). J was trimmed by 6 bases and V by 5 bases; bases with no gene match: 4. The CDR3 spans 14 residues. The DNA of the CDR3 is TGTGCCAGCAGTGGGACTAGCGCGTCCAATGAGCAGTTCTTC. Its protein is CASSGTSASNEQFF.

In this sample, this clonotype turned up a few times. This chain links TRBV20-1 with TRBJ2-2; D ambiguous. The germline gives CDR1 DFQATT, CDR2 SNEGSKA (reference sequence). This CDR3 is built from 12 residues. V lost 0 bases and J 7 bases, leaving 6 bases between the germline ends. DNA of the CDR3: TGCAGTGCTAGAGATCATCTCGGGGAGCTGTTTTTT. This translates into CSARDHLGELFF.

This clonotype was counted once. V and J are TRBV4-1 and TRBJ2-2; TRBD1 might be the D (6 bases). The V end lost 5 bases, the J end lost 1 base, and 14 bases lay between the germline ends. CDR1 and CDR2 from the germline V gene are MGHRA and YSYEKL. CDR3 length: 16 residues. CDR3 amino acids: CASSTRDTGNTGELFF. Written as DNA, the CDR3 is TGCGCCAGCAGCACAAGGGACACCGGGAACACCGGGGAGCTGTTTTTT.

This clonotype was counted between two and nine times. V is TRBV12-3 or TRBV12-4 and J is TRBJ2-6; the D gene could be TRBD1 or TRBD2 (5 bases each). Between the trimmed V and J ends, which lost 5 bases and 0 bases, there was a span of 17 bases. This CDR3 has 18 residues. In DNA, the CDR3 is TGTGCCAGCAGTCCATATCCCCCGGGGCGCTCTGGGGCCAACGTCCTGACTTTC. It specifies CASSPYPPGRSGANVLTF.

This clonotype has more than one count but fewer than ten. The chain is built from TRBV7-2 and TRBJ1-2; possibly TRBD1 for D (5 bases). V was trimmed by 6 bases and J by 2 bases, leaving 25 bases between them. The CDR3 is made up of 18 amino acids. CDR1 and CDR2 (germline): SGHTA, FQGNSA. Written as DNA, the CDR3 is TGTGCCAGCAGTTCAAGGCAATGGGGAGGGCGGGGCAACTATGGCTACACCTTC. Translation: CASSSRQWGGRGNYGYTF.

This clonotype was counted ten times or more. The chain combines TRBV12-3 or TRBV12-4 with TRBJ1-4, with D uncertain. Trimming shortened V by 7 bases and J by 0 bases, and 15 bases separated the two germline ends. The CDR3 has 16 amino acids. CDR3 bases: TGTGCCAGCAAAAAAAGGGCGGGCCCAACTAATGAAAAACTGTTTTTT. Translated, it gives CASKKRAGPTNEKLFF.

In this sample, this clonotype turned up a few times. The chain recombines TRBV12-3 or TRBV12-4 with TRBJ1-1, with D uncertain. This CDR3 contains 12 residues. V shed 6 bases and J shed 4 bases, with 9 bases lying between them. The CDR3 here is CASRGRLTEAFF. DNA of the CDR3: TGTGCCAGCAGGGGCCGACTCACTGAAGCTTTCTTT.

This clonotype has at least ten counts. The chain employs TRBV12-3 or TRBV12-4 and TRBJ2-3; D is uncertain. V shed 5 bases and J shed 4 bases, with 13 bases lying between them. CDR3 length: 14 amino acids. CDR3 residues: CASSVQNRADTQYF. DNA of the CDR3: TGTGCCAGCAGTGTACAGAATCGGGCAGATACGCAGTATTTT.

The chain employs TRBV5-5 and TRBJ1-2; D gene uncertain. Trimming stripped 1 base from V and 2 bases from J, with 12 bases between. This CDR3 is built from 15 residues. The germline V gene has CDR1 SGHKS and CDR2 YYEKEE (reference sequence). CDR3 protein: CASSLSGDINYGYTF. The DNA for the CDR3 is TGTGCCAGCAGCTTGAGTGGAGATATCAACTATGGCTACACCTTC.

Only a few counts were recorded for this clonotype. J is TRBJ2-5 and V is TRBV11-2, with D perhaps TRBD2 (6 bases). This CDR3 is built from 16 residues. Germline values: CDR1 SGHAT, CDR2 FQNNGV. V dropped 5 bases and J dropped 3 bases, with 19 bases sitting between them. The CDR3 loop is CASSHVWRGRKETQYF. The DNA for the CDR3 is TGTGCCAGCAGCCATGTTTGGCGGGGCCGTAAAGAGACCCAGTACTTC.

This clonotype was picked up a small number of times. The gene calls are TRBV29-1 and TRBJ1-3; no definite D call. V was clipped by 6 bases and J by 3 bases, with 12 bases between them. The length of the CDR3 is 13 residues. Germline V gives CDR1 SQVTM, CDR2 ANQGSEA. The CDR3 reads CSVGEGYGNTIYF. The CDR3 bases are TGCAGCGTGGGAGAGGGTTATGGAAACACCATATATTTT.

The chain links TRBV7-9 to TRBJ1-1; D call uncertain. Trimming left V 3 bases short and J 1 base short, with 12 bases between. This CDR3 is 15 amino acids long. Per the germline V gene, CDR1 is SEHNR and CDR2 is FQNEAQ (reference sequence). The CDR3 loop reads CASSLAETGNTEAFF. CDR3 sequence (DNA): TGTGCCAGCAGCTTGGCGGAGACCGGGAACACTGAAGCTTTCTTT.

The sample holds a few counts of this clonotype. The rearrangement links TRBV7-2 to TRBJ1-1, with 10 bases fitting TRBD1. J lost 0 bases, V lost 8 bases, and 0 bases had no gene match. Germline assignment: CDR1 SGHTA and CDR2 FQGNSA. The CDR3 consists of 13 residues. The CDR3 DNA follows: TGTGCCAGCGGACAGGGGGTGAACACTGAAGCTTTCTTT. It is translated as CASGQGVNTEAFF.

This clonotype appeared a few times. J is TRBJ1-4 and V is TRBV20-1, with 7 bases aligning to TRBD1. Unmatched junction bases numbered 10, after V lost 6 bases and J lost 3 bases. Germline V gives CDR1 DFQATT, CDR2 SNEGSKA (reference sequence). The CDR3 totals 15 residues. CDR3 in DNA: TGCAGTGCCAGTCCGACAGGGTCAGCTAATGAAAAACTGTTTTTT. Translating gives CSASPTGSANEKLFF.

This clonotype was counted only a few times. CDR3 nucleotide sequence: TGCGCCAGCAGCTTGGTGATAGAAGAGACCCAGTACTTC. Translating it yields CASSLVIEETQYF. This chain joins TRBV5-1 and TRBJ2-5, with D unresolved. Germline lookup yields CDR1 SGHRS and CDR2 YFSETQ. V was clipped by 0 bases and J by 3 bases, with 6 bases between them. CDR3 size: 13 residues.

CDR3 DNA: TGCGCCAGCAGCCAGACCCCGGGACTAGCAGATACGCAGTATTTT. Translated, it gives CASSQTPGLADTQYF. The J gene is TRBJ2-3, the V gene TRBV4-1, with 8 bases identical to TRBD2. V gave up 3 bases and J gave up 4 bases; unmatched junction bases: 6. Germline assignment: CDR1 MGHRA and CDR2 YSYEKL. There are 15 residues in the CDR3.

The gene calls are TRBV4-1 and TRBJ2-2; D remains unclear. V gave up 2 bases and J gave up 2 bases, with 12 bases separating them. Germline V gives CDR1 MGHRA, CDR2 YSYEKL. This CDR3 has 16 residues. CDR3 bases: TGCGCCAGCAGCCAAAAATGGAAGGGCAACACCGGGGAGCTGTTTTTT. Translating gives CASSQKWKGNTGELFF.

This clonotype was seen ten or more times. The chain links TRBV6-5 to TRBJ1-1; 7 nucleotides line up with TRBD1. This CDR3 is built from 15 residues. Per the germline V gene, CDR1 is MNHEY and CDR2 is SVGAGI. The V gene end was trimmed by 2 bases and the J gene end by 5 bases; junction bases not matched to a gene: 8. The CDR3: CASSYRGGIGTEAFF. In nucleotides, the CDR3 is TGTGCCAGCAGTTACCGAGGGGGCATAGGGACTGAAGCTTTCTTT.

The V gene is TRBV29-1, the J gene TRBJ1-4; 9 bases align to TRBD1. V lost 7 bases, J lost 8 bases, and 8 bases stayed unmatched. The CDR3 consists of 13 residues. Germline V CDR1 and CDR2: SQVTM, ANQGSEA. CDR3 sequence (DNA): TGCAGCGCGAACAGGGGGCGAGGGGAAAAACTGTTTTTT. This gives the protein CSANRGRGEKLFF.

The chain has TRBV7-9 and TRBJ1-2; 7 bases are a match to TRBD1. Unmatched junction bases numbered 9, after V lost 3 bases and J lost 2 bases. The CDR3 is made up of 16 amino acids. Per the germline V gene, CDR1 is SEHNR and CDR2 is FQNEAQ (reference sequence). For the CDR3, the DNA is TGTGCCAGCAGCTTCCCCGAGGGGGCCGCGAACTATGGCTACACCTTC. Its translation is CASSFPEGAANYGYTF.